The next 20 T cell receptor beta chains were all read from a single sample in a study of cytomegalovirus exposure and HLA in healthy donors. Some clones are missing from TCRdb's copy, which holds only in-frame ones; the method was immunoSEQ multiplex PCR. The sample holds around 300,000 clones; approximately 86% are singletons and the top ten take 1%. The sequenced material came from PBMCs. All receptors come from a woman younger than 30 in good health and CMV-seronegative.

The chain links TRBV29-1 to TRBJ1-5; possible D gene TRBD1, 5 bases. V shed 5 bases and J shed 3 bases, with 11 bases lying between them. The germline CDR1 and CDR2 sequences are SQVTM and ANQGSEA. This CDR3 contains 13 residues. This CDR3 reads CSVKTENNQPQHF. The CDR3, as DNA: TGCAGCGTTAAGACAGAAAACAATCAGCCCCAGCATTTT.

The chain carries TRBV9 and TRBJ1-4; unclear D gene. The V gene lost 0 bases and the J gene lost 7 bases, with 10 bases spanning the gap. Germline CDR1 reads SGDLS; CDR2 reads YYNGEE. The CDR3 totals 14 residues. CDR3 sequence: CASSVARSGEKLFF. The CDR3 bases are TGTGCCAGCAGCGTAGCTCGGAGCGGTGAAAAACTGTTTTTT.

The CDR3 coding sequence is TGTGCCAGCAGCTTACTCCCGGGACTCTCAATGGGAAAGGCTGAAGCTTTCTTT. It codes for CASSLLPGLSMGKAEAFF. V is TRBV11-2 and J is TRBJ1-1; the D gene is possibly TRBD1 (5 bases). With 2 bases removed from V and 6 bases from J, the gap between germline ends came to 25 bases. Germline V gene sequence: CDR1 SGHAT, CDR2 FQNNGV. This CDR3 has 18 residues.

The chain combines TRBV19 with TRBJ1-1; D might be TRBD1 (5 bases). Germline CDR1 is LNHDA and CDR2 is SQIVND (reference sequence). This CDR3 spans 15 amino acids. Trimming removed 3 bases at V and 1 base at J, with 12 bases between. For the CDR3, the DNA is TGTGCCAGTAGTATCCGGGGGAGAAGGAACACTGAAGCTTTCTTT. Amino acids: CASSIRGRRNTEAFF.

This chain connects TRBV6-5 to TRBJ1-4; possibly TRBD1 for D (5 bases). CDR1 is MNHEY and CDR2 is SVGAGI in the germline V gene. Trimming took 2 bases from V and 7 from J, leaving 11 bases between them. This CDR3 region has 14 residues. CDR3 amino acids: CASSYGQGFEKLFF. The DNA for the CDR3 is TGTGCCAGCAGTTACGGGCAGGGTTTTGAAAAACTGTTTTTT.

The chain carries TRBV2 and TRBJ2-1; 7 nucleotides align to TRBD1. The germline CDR1 and CDR2 sequences are SNHLY and FYNNEI. Unmatched junction bases numbered 10, after V lost 6 bases and J lost 8 bases. The CDR3 loop spans 14 amino acids. The DNA for the CDR3 is TGTGCCAGCAGCCGGGCAGGGGGTATCGATGAGCAGTTCTTC. Protein: CASSRAGGIDEQFF.

The rearrangement links TRBV19 to TRBJ1-5; D is undetermined. Looked up from germline, CDR1 is LNHDA and CDR2 is SQIVND (reference sequence). CDR3 length: 13 residues. V was pared by 3 bases and J by 6 bases, with 9 bases between. For the CDR3, the DNA is TGTGCCAGTAGTATTAGAGGTAGTCAGCCCCAGCATTTT. It codes for CASSIRGSQPQHF.

The chain recombines TRBV2 with TRBJ1-2, with 7 nucleotides matching TRBD1. CDR3 length: 13 amino acids. V was pared by 8 bases and J by 1 base, with 4 bases of the junction left unmatched. The V gene's germline CDR1 is SNHLY and CDR2 FYNNEI. CDR3 sequence: CASRDRNNYGYTF. The CDR3 DNA is TGTGCCAGCCGGGACAGAAATAACTATGGCTACACCTTC.

This chain joins TRBV4-1 and TRBJ2-2, with a possible D match to TRBD2 (7 bases). V shed 4 bases and J shed 4 bases, with 16 bases lying between them. CDR3 length equals 16 residues. The germline V gene has CDR1 MGHRA and CDR2 YSYEKL. The CDR3 sequence: CASSRGGLVRTGELFF. CDR3 coding DNA: TGCGCCAGCAGCCGGGGGGGCCTCGTTCGCACCGGGGAGCTGTTTTTT.

The genes are TRBV11-1 and TRBJ2-7, with 8 bases matching TRBD2. Germline CDR1 reads SGHAT; CDR2 reads FQDESV (reference sequence). Unmatched junction bases numbered 6, after V lost 2 bases and J lost 6 bases. The CDR3 has 14 residues. In DNA form, the CDR3 reads TGTGCCAGCAGCTTAAGGACTAGCTCTACCGAGCAGTACTTC. Protein sequence: CASSLRTSSTEQYF. Filled out from reference TRBV11-1 and TRBJ2-7, the complete variable domain reads EAEVAQSPRYKITEKSQAVAFWCDPISGHATLYWYRQILGQGPELLVQFQDESVVDDSQLPKDRFSAERLKGVDSTLKIQPAELGDSAMYLCASSLRTSSTEQYFGPGTRLTVT.

This chain uses TRBV28 with TRBJ2-7; weak D call: TRBD2 (6 bases). The V end was cut by 4 bases, the J end by 5 bases, with 15 bases between. This CDR3 spans 14 amino acids. Germline values: CDR1 MDHEN, CDR2 SYDVKM. CDR3 amino acids: CASSSGTARDEQYF. In DNA form, the CDR3 reads TGTGCCAGCAGTTCCGGGACTGCAAGGGACGAGCAGTACTTC.

CDR3 sequence: CASSLSSGLAKEQYF. In DNA, the CDR3 is TGTGCCAGCAGTTTATCGTCCGGACTAGCTAAGGAGCAGTACTTC. The chain joins TRBV27 to TRBJ2-7, with 8 positions matching TRBD2. Germline values: CDR1 MNHEY, CDR2 SMNVEV (reference sequence). The CDR3 loop spans 15 amino acids. Germline trimming cut 0 bases from V and 7 bases from J; bases unmatched to any gene: 8.

For this clone: An end of the junction differs from the germline gene, which may be a read error. This chain joins TRBV7-7 and TRBJ2-3; D perhaps matches TRBD2 (5 bases). The V gene's germline CDR1 is SSHAT and CDR2 FNYEAQ (reference sequence). The CDR3 length is 12 residues. DNA for the CDR3: TGTGCTAGCAGCCAAGACCAGCGGACGCAGTATTTT. Translation gives CASSQDQRTQYF.

The chain carries TRBV25-1 and TRBJ1-4, with D tentatively TRBD1 (6 bases). CDR1 is MGHDK and CDR2 is SYGVNS in the germline V gene. The CDR3 length is 15 residues. Trimming removed 4 bases from V and 4 bases from J, with 13 bases in between. CDR3 sequence reads: CASSVSTGLNEKLFF. CDR3 coding DNA: TGTGCCAGCAGTGTATCAACAGGGCTTAATGAAAAACTGTTTTTT.

The chain links TRBV19 to TRBJ2-1; TRBD2 matches at 7 bases. The ends lost 3 bases at V and 4 bases at J; junction bases unmatched: 9. Per the germline V gene, CDR1 is LNHDA and CDR2 is SQIVND (reference sequence). The length of the CDR3 is 16 residues. The CDR3 loop is CASSITLSGGYNEQFF. The CDR3 DNA follows: TGTGCCAGTAGTATTACCCTGTCGGGAGGATACAATGAGCAGTTCTTC.

The chain is built from TRBV28 and TRBJ2-2; D not resolved. Germline assignment: CDR1 MDHEN and CDR2 SYDVKM. The CDR3 is made up of 12 amino acids. V was clipped by 7 bases and J by 4 bases, with 7 bases between them. The CDR3 DNA follows: TGTGCCAGCAAACTTGGCACCGGGGAGCTGTTTTTT. Translation gives CASKLGTGELFF.

The chain carries TRBV6-5 and TRBJ2-5; TRBD2 aligns across 13 bases. The CDR3 runs 15 residues. Germline V gives CDR1 MNHEY, CDR2 SVGAGI. The V and J ends lost 7 bases and 0 bases, in that order; junction bases with no gene match: 2. CDR3 sequence: CASKLAGGDQETQYF. The CDR3 DNA sequence: TGTGCCAGCAAACTAGCGGGGGGGGACCAAGAGACCCAGTACTTC.

This clone was found a few times. The chain couples TRBV4-3 to TRBJ2-7, with unresolved D. The CDR3 is 13 residues long. Germline V lookup: CDR1 LGHNA, CDR2 YSLEER. The V end lost 0 bases, the J end lost 5 bases, and 8 bases lay between the germline ends. The chain's CDR3 is CASSQEGRNEQYF. CDR3 coding DNA: TGCGCCAGCAGCCAAGAGGGCAGGAACGAGCAGTACTTC.

The chain links TRBV14 to TRBJ2-7; D possibly corresponds to TRBD1 (6 bases). Trimming removed 0 bases from V and 0 bases from J, with 12 bases in between. Looked up from germline, CDR1 is SGHDN and CDR2 is FVKESK. This CDR3 contains 16 residues. The CDR3 DNA is TGTGCCAGCAGCCAAGATCGGACAGCTTCCTCCTACGAGCAGTACTTC. Its protein is CASSQDRTASSYEQYF.

This clone has a handful of counts. V gene TRBV10-3 combines with J gene TRBJ1-3, with 7 bases aligning to TRBD1. Losses at the gene ends were 6 bases for V and 2 bases for J; bases not matched to a gene: 4. The CDR3 spans 14 residues. The V gene's germline CDR1 is ENHRY and CDR2 SYGVKD. This chain's CDR3 is CAIRGTGAGNTIYF. DNA of the CDR3: TGTGCCATCAGGGGAACAGGGGCTGGAAACACCATATATTTT.